Listed below are T cell receptor beta chains from one sample, sequenced in a study of molecular identifiers for immune sequencing clone quantification. A single record per CDR3 protein comes from TCRdb applying MiXCR to the PCR reads. The sample lists about 640,000 distinct CDR3 sequences; about 20% were seen once. Sequences were obtained from naive CD8+ T cells from blood, with Jurkat cell RNA spiked in. These receptor sequences come from a human donor in good health. Some libraries in this study had Jurkat cell RNA spiked in. CDR3s include the opening cysteine and the closing phenylalanine or tryptophan. Each record gives: CDR3 protein, CDR3 DNA, J gene, clone size, CDR3 length, D gene, V gene. The D gene is left open where the match is weak. The listing skips clone size in some rows; elsewhere it reads once, few, many or a size class.

CDR3: CASSLFDNFNEQLF; DNA: TGTGCCAGCAGCTTATTCGACAACTTTAATGAGCAGCTCTTC; J: TRBJ2-1; size: -; length: 14; D: -; V: TRBV7-2
CDR3: CASSTAGQGEYEQYF; DNA: TGTGCCAGCAGTACCGCGGGACAGGGCGAATACGAGCAGTACTTC; J: TRBJ2-7; size: -; length: 15; D: TRBD1; V: TRBV12-3/TRBV12-4
CDR3: CASSQDRGRGTYEQYF; DNA: TGCGCCAGCAGCCAAGATAGGGGCAGGGGGACGTACGAGCAGTACTTC; J: TRBJ2-7; size: many; length: 16; D: TRBD1; V: TRBV4-3
CDR3: CASKAREVYTGELFF; DNA: TGTGCCAGTAAGGCGAGGGAAGTTTATACCGGGGAGCTGTTTTTT; J: TRBJ2-2; size: few; length: 15; D: -; V: TRBV19
CDR3: CASSLAATYQETQYF; DNA: TGTGCCAGCAGTTTAGCGGCTACGTACCAAGAGACCCAGTACTTC; J: TRBJ2-5; size: -; length: 15; D: -; V: TRBV12-3/TRBV12-4
CDR3: CSASWGNEQFF; DNA: TGCAGTGCTAGTTGGGGCAATGAGCAGTTCTTC; J: TRBJ2-1; size: few; length: 11; D: -; V: TRBV20-1
CDR3: CASSRDRSSYEQYF; DNA: TGTGCCAGCAGCCGCGACAGGAGCTCCTACGAGCAGTACTTC; J: TRBJ2-7; size: many; length: 14; D: -; V: TRBV7-9
CDR3: CASSPLRVSQAGELFF; DNA: TGTGCCAGCAGCCCTTTAAGGGTATCCCAGGCCGGGGAGCTGTTTTTT; J: TRBJ2-2; size: few; length: 16; D: -; V: TRBV27
CDR3: CSVSGTATYEQYF; DNA: TGCAGCGTCTCCGGGACAGCCACCTACGAGCAGTACTTC; J: TRBJ2-7; size: few; length: 13; D: TRBD1; V: TRBV29-1
CDR3: CASSLALSTGELFF; DNA: TGTGCCAGCAGCTTAGCGCTATCCACCGGGGAGCTGTTTTTT; J: TRBJ2-2; size: many; length: 14; D: -; V: TRBV7-2
CDR3: CASSFRGREASYEQYF; DNA: TGTGCCAGCAGTTTCCGAGGGCGGGAGGCTTCCTACGAGCAGTACTTC; J: TRBJ2-7; size: few; length: 16; D: TRBD2; V: TRBV28
CDR3: CASGPPGQAIYFNYGYTF; DNA: TGTGCTAGTGGCCCACCCGGACAGGCCATCTATTTTAACTATGGCTACACCTTC; J: TRBJ1-2; size: many; length: 18; D: TRBD1; V: TRBV12-5
CDR3: CASSPPGKGKTQYF; DNA: TGTGCCAGCAGCCCCCCAGGGAAGGGGAAGACCCAGTACTTC; J: TRBJ2-5; size: many; length: 14; D: -; V: TRBV3-1
CDR3: CASSWGRGSYEQYF; DNA: TGTGCCAGCAGCTGGGGCCGGGGCTCCTACGAGCAGTACTTC; J: TRBJ2-7; size: few; length: 14; D: -; V: TRBV12-3/TRBV12-4
CDR3: CASSYTLTSGSTDTQYF; DNA: TGTGCCAGCAGCTACACCCTTACTAGCGGGAGCACAGATACGCAGTATTTT; J: TRBJ2-3; size: many; length: 17; D: TRBD2; V: TRBV13
CDR3: CAIRDRLTDTQYF; DNA: TGTGCCATTCGGGACAGACTCACAGATACGCAGTATTTT; J: TRBJ2-3; size: few; length: 13; D: TRBD1; V: TRBV19
CDR3: CASSSVSRFYGYTF; DNA: TGTGCCAGCAGCTCAGTATCCCGATTCTATGGCTACACCTTC; J: TRBJ1-2; size: many; length: 14; D: -; V: TRBV7-9
CDR3: CASSLDRHSNQPQHF; DNA: TGTGCCAGCAGTTTAGACAGGCATAGCAATCAGCCCCAGCATTTT; J: TRBJ1-5; size: few; length: 15; D: -; V: TRBV12-3/TRBV12-4
CDR3: CASSLSWGLLLNSPLHF; DNA: TGTGCCAGCAGTTTATCGTGGGGGCTACTTCTAAATTCACCCCTCCACTTT; J: TRBJ1-6; size: -; length: 17; D: -; V: TRBV27
CDR3: CASSPEAPTQYF; DNA: TGTGCCAGCAGCCCCGAGGCCCCGACGCAGTATTTT; J: TRBJ2-3; size: many; length: 12; D: -; V: TRBV4-2
CDR3: CASSPGPRIIINYGYTF; DNA: TGTGCCAGTAGTCCGGGACCGAGGATTATTATCAACTATGGCTACACCTTC; J: TRBJ1-2; size: -; length: 17; D: -; V: TRBV19
CDR3: CASSPLLGMRYF; DNA: TGTGCCAGCAGTCCTTTACTAGGAATGCGGTACTTC; J: TRBJ2-7; size: many; length: 12; D: -; V: TRBV27
CDR3: CSLAGGSYNEQFF; DNA: TGCAGCCTGGCGGGGGGGTCCTACAATGAGCAGTTCTTC; J: TRBJ2-1; size: -; length: 13; D: TRBD2; V: TRBV29-1
CDR3: CASSFVASASRQQGDTGELFF; DNA: TGTGCCAGCAGCTTCGTGGCTTCGGCTAGCCGACAACAGGGGGACACCGGGGAGCTGTTTTTT; J: TRBJ2-2; size: -; length: 21; D: TRBD1; V: TRBV11-2
CDR3: CASSDGEGSTDTQYF; DNA: TGTGCCAGCAGTGATGGGGAGGGTTCCACAGATACGCAGTATTTT; J: TRBJ2-3; size: few; length: 15; D: TRBD2; V: TRBV2
CDR3: CASSQTGNYGYTF; DNA: TGTGCCAGCAGCCAGACAGGGAACTATGGCTACACCTTC; J: TRBJ1-2; size: many; length: 13; D: TRBD1; V: TRBV12-3/TRBV12-4
CDR3: CASSLEGGGGLYQETQYF; DNA: TGTGCCAGCAGCTTGGAGGGCGGGGGCGGTCTGTACCAAGAGACCCAGTACTTC; J: TRBJ2-5; size: -; length: 18; D: -; V: TRBV5-6
CDR3: CASSPLAGSYEQYF; DNA: TGCGCCAGCAGCCCCCTAGCGGGGTCCTACGAGCAGTACTTC; J: TRBJ2-7; size: many; length: 14; D: TRBD2; V: TRBV5-1
CDR3: CASSAPAPSSYNEQFF; DNA: TGTGCCAGCAGCGCCCCAGCGCCCAGCTCCTACAATGAGCAGTTCTTC; J: TRBJ2-1; size: many; length: 16; D: -; V: TRBV11-2
CDR3: CASSSLRDLDNYGYTF; DNA: TGTGCCAGCAGCTCCCTACGGGATCTCGACAACTATGGCTACACCTTC; J: TRBJ1-2; size: few; length: 16; D: -; V: TRBV11-2
CDR3: CASSLGLNSPLNF; DNA: TGTGCCAGCAGCTTGGGGCTTAATTCACCCCTCAACTTT; J: TRBJ1-6; size: -; length: 13; D: -; V: TRBV7-2
CDR3: CASSLAGSWGTEAFF; DNA: TGTGCCAGCAGCTTGGCCGGCAGTTGGGGCACTGAAGCTTTCTTT; J: TRBJ1-1; size: many; length: 15; D: -; V: TRBV5-5
CDR3: CASSDRLAKTYEQYF; DNA: TGTGCCAGCAGCGATCGACTAGCGAAGACCTACGAGCAGTACTTC; J: TRBJ2-7; size: many; length: 15; D: TRBD2; V: TRBV6-2/TRBV6-3
CDR3: CASSPQANYGYTF; DNA: TGTGCCAGCAGCCCCCAGGCTAACTATGGCTACACCTTC; J: TRBJ1-2; size: -; length: 13; D: -; V: TRBV3-1
CDR3: CATSGGTRPYNEQFF; DNA: TGTGCCACCAGCGGGGGGACAAGGCCCTACAATGAGCAGTTCTTC; J: TRBJ2-1; size: few; length: 15; D: -; V: TRBV15
CDR3: CASSLSGENTEAFF; DNA: TGTGCCAGCAGCTTATCAGGGGAGAACACTGAAGCTTTCTTT; J: TRBJ1-1; size: many; length: 14; D: -; V: TRBV7-2
CDR3: CASSQDSPQGENYGYTF; DNA: TGTGCCAGCAGCCAAGATAGCCCGCAGGGCGAGAACTATGGCTACACCTTC; J: TRBJ1-2; size: many; length: 17; D: -; V: TRBV4-2
CDR3: CASSPAGQRIYEQYF; DNA: TGTGCCAGCAGTCCGGCCGGACAGAGAATCTACGAGCAGTACTTC; J: TRBJ2-7; size: few; length: 15; D: -; V: TRBV27
CDR3: CSVEGPNYGYTF; DNA: TGCAGCGTTGAAGGACCTAACTATGGCTACACCTTC; J: TRBJ1-2; size: -; length: 12; D: -; V: TRBV29-1
CDR3: CASSVGEFSNPPQHF; DNA: TGTGCCAGCAGCGTAGGGGAGTTCAGCAATCCGCCCCAGCATTTT; J: TRBJ1-5; size: -; length: 15; D: -; V: TRBV9
CDR3: CASSPGLAAGVEQYF; DNA: TGTGCCAGCAGCCCGGGGCTAGCGGCTGGGGTCGAGCAGTACTTC; J: TRBJ2-7; size: many; length: 15; D: TRBD2; V: TRBV5-4
CDR3: CASSKADGRAARINEQFF; DNA: TGTGCCAGCAGCAAAGCAGACGGGAGGGCCGCTCGTATCAATGAGCAGTTCTTC; J: TRBJ2-1; size: few; length: 18; D: -; V: TRBV21-1
CDR3: CASSEPNQPQHF; DNA: TGCGCCAGCAGTGAGCCTAATCAGCCCCAGCATTTT; J: TRBJ1-5; size: many; length: 12; D: -; V: TRBV10-1
CDR3: CASSLQGGISGYTF; DNA: TGTGCCAGCAGTTTACAGGGGGGCATTAGTGGCTACACCTTC; J: TRBJ1-2; size: few; length: 14; D: TRBD1; V: TRBV27
CDR3: CASSQDGGRVQETQYF; DNA: TGCGCCAGCAGCCAAGATGGCGGCAGGGTCCAAGAGACCCAGTACTTC; J: TRBJ2-5; size: many; length: 16; D: -; V: TRBV4-3